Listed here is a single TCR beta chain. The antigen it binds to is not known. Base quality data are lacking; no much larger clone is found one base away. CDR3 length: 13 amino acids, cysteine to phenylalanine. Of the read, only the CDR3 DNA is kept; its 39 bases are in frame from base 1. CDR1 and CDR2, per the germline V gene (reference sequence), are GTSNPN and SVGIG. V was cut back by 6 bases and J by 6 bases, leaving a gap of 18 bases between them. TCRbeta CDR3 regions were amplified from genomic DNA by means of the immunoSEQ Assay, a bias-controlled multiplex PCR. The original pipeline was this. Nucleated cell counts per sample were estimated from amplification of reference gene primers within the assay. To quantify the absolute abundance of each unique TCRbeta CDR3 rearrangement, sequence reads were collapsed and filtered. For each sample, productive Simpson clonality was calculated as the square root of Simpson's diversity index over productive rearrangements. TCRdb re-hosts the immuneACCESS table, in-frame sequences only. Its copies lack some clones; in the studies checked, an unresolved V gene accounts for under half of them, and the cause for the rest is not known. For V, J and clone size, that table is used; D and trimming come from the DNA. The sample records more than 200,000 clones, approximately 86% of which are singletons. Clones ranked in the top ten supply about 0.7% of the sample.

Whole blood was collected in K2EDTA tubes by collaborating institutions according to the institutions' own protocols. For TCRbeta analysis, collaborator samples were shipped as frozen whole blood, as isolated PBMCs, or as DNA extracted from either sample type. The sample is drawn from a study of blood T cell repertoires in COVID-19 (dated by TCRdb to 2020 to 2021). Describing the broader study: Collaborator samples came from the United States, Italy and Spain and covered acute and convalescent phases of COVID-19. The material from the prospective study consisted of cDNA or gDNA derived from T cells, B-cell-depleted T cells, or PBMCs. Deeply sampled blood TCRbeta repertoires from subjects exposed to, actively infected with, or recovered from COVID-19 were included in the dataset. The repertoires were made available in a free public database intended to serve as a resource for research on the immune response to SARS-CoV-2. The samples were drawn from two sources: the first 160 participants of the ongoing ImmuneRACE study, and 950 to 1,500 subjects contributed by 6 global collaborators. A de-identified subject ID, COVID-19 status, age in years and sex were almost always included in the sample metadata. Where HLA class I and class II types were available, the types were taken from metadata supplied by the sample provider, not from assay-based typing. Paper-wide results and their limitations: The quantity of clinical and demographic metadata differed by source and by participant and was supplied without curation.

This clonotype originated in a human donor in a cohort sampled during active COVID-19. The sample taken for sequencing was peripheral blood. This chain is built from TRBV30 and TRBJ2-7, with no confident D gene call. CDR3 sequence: CACSHRWSSEQYF. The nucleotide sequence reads TGTGCCTGTTCCCACCGGTGGAGTTCCGAGCAGTACTTC. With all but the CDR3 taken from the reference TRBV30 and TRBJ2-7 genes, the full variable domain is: SQTIHQWPATLVQPVGSPLSLECTVEGTSNPNLYWYRQAAGRGLQLLFYSVGIGQISSEVPQNLSASRPQDRQFILSSKKLLLSDSGFYLCACSHRWSSEQYFGPGTRLTVT.